What follows are 20 T cell receptor beta chains derived from one specimen sequenced in a study of CD8 T cells in ankylosing spondylitis. TCRdb reanalysed the 5' RACE reads using MiXCR and keeps one entry per CDR3 protein. The profile covers under 250,000 distinct CDR3 sequences, with around 10% appearing a single time and less than 8% taken by the ten largest. Sequenced material: blood, either unsorted or a sorted T cell fraction (not recorded which). Source of these receptors: a male donor with ankylosing spondylitis or in good health (not recorded which).

Turning to this clonotype: A much larger clone differs by one base, so this may be a read error. The rearrangement uses TRBV6-5 and TRBJ2-3; D assignment may be TRBD1 or TRBD2 (6 bases each). The CDR3 spans 15 residues. Germline CDR1 MNHEY, CDR2 SVGAGI. CDR3 bases: TGTGCCGGCAGTTACGGGGGCCCCGGCACAGATACGCAGTATTTT. Protein: CAGSYGGPGTDTQYF.

V gene TRBV14 combines with J gene TRBJ2-1; perhaps D is TRBD1 or TRBD2 (6 bases each). Trimming removed 5 bases from V and 10 bases from J, with 18 bases in between. This CDR3 has 14 residues. CDR1 is SGHDN and CDR2 is FVKESK in the germline V gene. CDR3 region: CASSEGGTDHEQFF. CDR3 nucleotides: TGTGCCAGCAGCGAGGGGGGTACCGATCACGAGCAGTTCTTC.

This clonotype was observed many times. The rearrangement joins TRBV12-3 or TRBV12-4 to TRBJ2-7; TRBD1 matches 9 bases. The CDR3 contains 15 residues. After removal of 3 bases from V and 8 bases from J, the junction contained 11 bases not matched to a gene. CDR3 in amino acids: CASSLAGQGTLKQYF. The CDR3 nucleotides read TGTGCCAGCAGTTTGGCGGGACAGGGAACCCTTAAGCAGTACTTC.

This clonotype was picked up many times. The rearrangement uses TRBV7-9 and TRBJ2-1, with 8 bases aligning to TRBD2. The CDR3 totals 16 residues. Germline-derived CDR1 and CDR2 are SEHNR and FQNEAQ (reference sequence). Germline trimming cut 4 bases from V and 5 bases from J; bases unmatched to any gene: 10. The CDR3 DNA reads TGTGCCAGCAGCTCTAAGGTGGAACTAGCGGACAATGAGCAGTTCTTC. Amino acids: CASSSKVELADNEQFF.

This clonotype was detected many times. Here the CDR3 reads CASSDAGGLDGYTF. Written as DNA, the CDR3 is TGTGCCAGCAGCGACGCCGGGGGGCTGGATGGCTACACCTTC. The chain combines TRBV9 with TRBJ1-2, with D maybe TRBD1 (6 bases). The CDR3 length is 14 residues. V was pared by 3 bases and J by 6 bases, with 15 bases between. Germline CDR1 and CDR2: SGDLS and YYNGEE.

The chain couples TRBV19 to TRBJ1-5; weak D call: TRBD1 (5 bases). The CDR3 totals 15 residues. V was shortened by 2 bases and J by 2 bases, with 10 bases between the two germline ends. The germline gives CDR1 LNHDA, CDR2 SQIVND (reference sequence). The CDR3 protein is CASSIWGAGNQPQHF. The CDR3 region has the DNA TGTGCCAGTAGTATATGGGGCGCGGGCAATCAGCCCCAGCATTTT.

At least ten counts were recorded for this clonotype. V usage is TRBV20-1 and J usage is TRBJ1-4, with TRBD1 matching 11 bases. The CDR3 totals 16 residues. V shed 3 bases and J 11 bases; nucleotides not matched to a gene: 14. Germline lookup yields CDR1 DFQATT and CDR2 SNEGSKA (reference sequence). CDR3 coding DNA: TGCAGTGCTAGGGGCAGAGACCGGGACAGGGGGGCCAAACTGTTTTTT. This translates into CSARGRDRDRGAKLFF.

There are a few counts of this clonotype. This rearrangement joins TRBV7-2 to TRBJ2-7; unclear D gene. Trimming took 5 bases from V and 7 from J, leaving 12 bases between them. This CDR3 is 12 amino acids long. CDR1 is SGHTA and CDR2 is FQGNSA in the germline V gene. The CDR3 reads CASSRPSGEQYF. CDR3 bases: TGTGCCAGCAGCCGTCCGTCGGGTGAGCAGTACTTC. Supplemented by reference TRBV7-2 and TRBJ2-7, the full variable domain reads GAGVSQSPSNKVTEKGKDVELRCDPISGHTALYWYRQSLGQGLEFLIYFQGNSAPDKSGLPSDRFSAERTGGSVSTLTIQRTQQEDSAVYLCASSRPSGEQYFGPGTRLTVT.

This clonotype was found many times. The rearrangement uses TRBV12-3 or TRBV12-4 and TRBJ2-2; D unclear. The germline V and J ends were trimmed by 10 bases and 2 bases, with 14 bases remaining between them. CDR3 size: 14 residues. CDR3 nucleotides: TGTGCCACCGGTGGACGTCTTAACACCGGGGAGCTGTTTTTT. It specifies CATGGRLNTGELFF.

This clonotype came up a few times. The chain links TRBV24-1 to TRBJ1-5; no firm D call. This CDR3 spans 18 amino acids. V lost 0 bases, J lost 0 bases, and 14 bases lay in between. Germline CDR1 is KGHDR and CDR2 is SFDVKD. For the CDR3, the DNA is TGTGCCACCAGTGATTTGTACCGGAGGATTTATAGCAATCAGCCCCAGCATTTT. Amino acids: CATSDLYRRIYSNQPQHF.

Ten or more counts support this clonotype. The chain is built from TRBV20-1 and TRBJ2-3; TRBD2 matches at 11 bases. This CDR3 region has 16 residues. With 5 bases clipped from V and 5 bases from J, the junction kept 12 bases outside the gene matches. CDR1 is DFQATT, CDR2 SNEGSKA, per germline (reference sequence). The CDR3 DNA sequence: TGCAGTGCTTCCGATCGAACCGGGACTAGCGGAGATACGCAGTATTTT. Translating it yields CSASDRTGTSGDTQYF.

This clonotype occurred many times. The gene calls are TRBV5-1 and TRBJ2-1, with 7 bases that match TRBD1. V lost 0 bases, J lost 9 bases, and 3 bases stayed unmatched. This CDR3 is built from 13 residues. In germline, CDR1 is SGHRS, CDR2 YFSETQ. The CDR3 reads CASSLVGQAEQFF. The CDR3 DNA reads TGCGCCAGCAGCTTGGTCGGACAGGCTGAGCAGTTCTTC.

This clonotype turned up a few times. The chain carries TRBV11-2 and TRBJ2-4; D could derive from TRBD1 or TRBD2 (5 bases each). CDR1 and CDR2 from the germline V gene are SGHAT and FQNNGV. This CDR3 is built from 14 residues. V was trimmed by 1 base and J by 6 bases, leaving 10 bases between them. The CDR3 is CASSLGGRLNIQYF. The CDR3, as DNA: TGTGCCAGCAGCTTAGGGGGACGCCTAAACATTCAGTACTTC.

This clonotype was recorded at least ten times. The rearrangement links TRBV5-1 to TRBJ1-6; 9 positions match TRBD1. V was pared by 0 bases and J by 9 bases, with 4 bases of the junction left unmatched. Looked up from germline, CDR1 is SGHRS and CDR2 is YFSETQ. CDR3 size: 15 residues. The CDR3 reads CASSLGGTGRSPLHF. DNA for the CDR3: TGCGCCAGCAGCTTGGGGGGGACAGGGCGTTCACCCCTCCACTTT.

The chain links TRBV5-4 to TRBJ2-1; D remains ambiguous. V shed 0 bases and J shed 3 bases, with 13 bases lying between them. This CDR3 has 16 amino acids. CDR1 SGHNT and CDR2 YYREEE come from the germline V gene (reference sequence). CDR3 nucleotide sequence: TGTGCCAGCAGCTTGGATTTGGCAGAGAACTACAATGAGCAGTTCTTC. Its protein is CASSLDLAENYNEQFF.

This clonotype was found many times. The chain combines TRBV9 with TRBJ1-6, with 8 bases lining up with TRBD1. V lost 0 bases to trimming and J lost 8 bases; unmatched junction nucleotides: 4. The germline V gene encodes CDR1 SGDLS and CDR2 YYNGEE. CDR3 length equals 15 residues. CDR3 DNA sequence: TGTGCCAGCAGCGTAGGGAACAGGGGGGATTCACCCCTCCACTTT. Translated: CASSVGNRGDSPLHF.

This clonotype was seen ten or more times. The chain carries TRBV5-1 and TRBJ2-3; TRBD2 aligns across 13 bases. CDR1 SGHRS and CDR2 YFSETQ come from the germline V gene. J was trimmed by 4 bases and V by 4 bases; bases with no gene match: 9. This CDR3 is built from 17 residues. CDR3 residues: CASSIGLAGAFADTQYF. In nucleotides, the CDR3 is TGCGCCAGCAGCATCGGACTAGCGGGAGCTTTTGCAGATACGCAGTATTTT.

In this sample, this clonotype turned up many times. The chain combines TRBV10-3 with TRBJ1-1; D is unresolved. This CDR3 spans 13 amino acids. With 3 bases removed from V and 4 bases from J, the gap between germline ends came to 9 bases. Germline loops: CDR1 ENHRY, CDR2 SYGVKD. The CDR3: CAISDPMGTEAFF. CDR3 coding DNA: TGTGCCATCAGTGACCCTATGGGCACTGAAGCTTTCTTT.

This clonotype occurred many times. The chain uses TRBV5-6 and TRBJ1-2; no reliable D call. Germline V CDR1 and CDR2: SGHDT, YYEEEE. This CDR3 region has 14 residues. Trimming stripped 2 bases from V and 3 bases from J, with 11 bases between. This chain's CDR3 is CASSLSGGHYGYTF. The DNA of the CDR3 is TGTGCCAGCAGCTTAAGTGGAGGGCACTATGGCTACACCTTC.

This clonotype was detected many times. This chain links TRBV28 with TRBJ2-2; possibly TRBD2 for D (7 bases). Trimming left V 6 bases short and J 6 bases short, with 14 bases between. Germline loops: CDR1 MDHEN, CDR2 SYDVKM. CDR3 length: 14 amino acids. CDR3 amino acids: CASRRTGGAGELFF. DNA of the CDR3: TGTGCCAGCAGACGGACGGGGGGCGCCGGGGAGCTGTTTTTT.